The T cell receptor (beta chain) described here comes from a study of CD8 T cells in Susac syndrome (dated by TCRdb to 2018 to 2020). Regarding the research as a whole: Among the Susac syndrome patients who were sequenced, clinically active disease was present in five or six and clinical remission was observed in under ten. At the time of blood withdrawal, Susac syndrome patients were either therapy-naive, taking corticosteroids (with some also receiving IVIg), or on IVIg alone. Repertoire sequencing was used to test whether CD8+ T cell activation and differentiation in Susac syndrome was antigen driven.

The paper as a whole reports these results and caveats: The CD4+ T cell repertoire of patients with Susac syndrome showed no detectable clonal expansion. The number of individuals in the TCR sequencing and HLA analysis was acknowledged as relatively small.

This clonotype occurred once. The antigen it recognizes is unknown. No base-level quality is on record; no much larger clone is a single base apart. One read alone makes for weak evidence. RNA was extracted using the RNeasy kit, and roughly 0.45 to 1 ug of the RNA was reverse transcribed with random hexamers. The immunoSEQ multiplex PCR assay, which covers 54 Vbeta and 13 Jbeta segments, was used to amplify TCR beta CDR3 regions. To correct PCR amplification bias, a synthetic template baseline was used for both primer optimization and computational correction. For the original study's pipeline: Reads were annotated to V, D and J genes according to IMGT and were analyzed with immunoSEQ Analyzer, with only productive sequences retained. Clonality was computed as one minus Shannon entropy normalized by log2 of the number of productive unique sequences. For each patient and control, public and private clones were evaluated among the 100 most prevalent clones. Clones were defined as Susac-specific if absent from the healthy and MS cohorts, from around 1,000 published viral clones and from other ImmuneACCESS disease sequences. TCRdb took the public reads, trimmed them with fastp at Q25, ran MiXCR for clone calling and kept in-frame beta chains. One record per CDR3 amino acid sequence lists the most common genes and DNA. The V and J calls were not made by the authors but by TCRdb's processing. The table for this sample lists under 200,000 distinct CDR3 sequences; roughly 90% of them were counted only once. Around 0.085% of the sample lies in the top ten.

Peripheral blood CD8+ and CD4+ T cells from healthy donors, Susac syndrome patients and multiple sclerosis patients were profiled using high-throughput TCR beta sequencing. The Susac syndrome patients fulfilled recently defined diagnostic criteria for either definite or probable disease. CD8+ TEMRA cells were enriched by FACS, while bulk CD8+ and CD4+ T cells were purified by magnetic negative isolation. Blood was drawn into EDTA tubes, processed within 24 hours, and PBMCs were isolated by density gradient centrifugation. PBMCs intended for TCR sequencing were cryopreserved in liquid nitrogen and thawed later in a water bath at 37 degrees C. Purity of sorted or isolated CD4+, CD8+ and CD8+ TEMRA cells was at least 90%. V and J lose 0 bases and 3 bases, and a span of 5 bases separates them. The CDR3 measures 14 amino acids from cysteine to phenylalanine. The read is trimmed to its CDR3 DNA, 42 bases read in frame from base 1. The germline V gene yields KGHSH for CDR1 and LQKENI for CDR2.

The receptor comes from a human donor with Susac syndrome. The chain employs TRBV18 and TRBJ1-4; a confident D gene designation cannot be given. The sample was CD4+ T cells from PBMCs. DNA sequence: TGTGCCAGCTCACCACCAGGGTCTAATGAAAAACTGTTTTTT. Translation gives CASSPPGSNEKLFF.